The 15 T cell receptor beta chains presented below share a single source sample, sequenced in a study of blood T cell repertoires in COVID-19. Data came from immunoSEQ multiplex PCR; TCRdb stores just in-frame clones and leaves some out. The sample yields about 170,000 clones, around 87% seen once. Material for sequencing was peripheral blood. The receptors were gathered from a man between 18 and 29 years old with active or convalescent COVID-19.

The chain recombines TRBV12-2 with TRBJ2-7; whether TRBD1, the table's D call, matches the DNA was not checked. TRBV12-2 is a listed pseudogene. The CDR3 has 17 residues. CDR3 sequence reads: CASRFATDSESSYEQYV. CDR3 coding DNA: TGTGCAAGTCGCTTCGCCACGGACAGTGAAAGCTCCTACGAGCAGTACGTC.

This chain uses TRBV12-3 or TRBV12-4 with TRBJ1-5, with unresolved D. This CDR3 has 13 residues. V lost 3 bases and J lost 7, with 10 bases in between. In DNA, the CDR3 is TGTGCCAGCAGTTTTGAGTTTGAACAGCCCCAGCATTTT. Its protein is CASSFEFEQPQHF.

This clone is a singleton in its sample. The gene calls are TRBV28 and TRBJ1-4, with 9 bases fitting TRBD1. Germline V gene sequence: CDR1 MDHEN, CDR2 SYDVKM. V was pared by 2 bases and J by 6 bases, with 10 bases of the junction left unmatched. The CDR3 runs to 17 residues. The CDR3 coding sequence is TGTGCCAGCAGTTTAATTAGTAGGACAGGGGTGTATGAAAAACTGTTTTTT. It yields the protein CASSLISRTGVYEKLFF.

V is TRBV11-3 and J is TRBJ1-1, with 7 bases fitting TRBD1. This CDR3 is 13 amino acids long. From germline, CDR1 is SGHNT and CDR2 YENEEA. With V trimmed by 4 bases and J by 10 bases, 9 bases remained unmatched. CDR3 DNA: TGTGCCAGCAGCTACAGACAGGGTGTAACAGCTTTCTTT. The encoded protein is CASSYRQGVTAFF.

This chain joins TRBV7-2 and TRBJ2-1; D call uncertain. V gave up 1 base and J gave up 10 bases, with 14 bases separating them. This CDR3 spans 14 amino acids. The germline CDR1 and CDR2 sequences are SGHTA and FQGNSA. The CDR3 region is CASSLVGPPREQFF. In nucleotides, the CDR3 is TGTGCCAGCAGCTTAGTTGGCCCCCCACGAGAGCAGTTCTTC.

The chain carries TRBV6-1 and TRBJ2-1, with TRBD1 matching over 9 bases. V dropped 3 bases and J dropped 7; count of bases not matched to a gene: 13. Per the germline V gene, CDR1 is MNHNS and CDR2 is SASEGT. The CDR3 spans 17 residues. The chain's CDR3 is CASSEGLELGTGNEQFF. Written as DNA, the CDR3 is TGTGCCAGCAGTGAGGGTCTTGAATTGGGGACAGGGAATGAGCAGTTCTTC.

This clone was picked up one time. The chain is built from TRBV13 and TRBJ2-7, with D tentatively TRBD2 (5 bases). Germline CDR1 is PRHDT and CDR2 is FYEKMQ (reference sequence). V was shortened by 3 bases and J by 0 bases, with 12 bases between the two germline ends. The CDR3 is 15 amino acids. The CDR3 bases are TGTGCCAGCAGCTTTATGTGGGAGTCCTCCTACGAGCAGTACTTC. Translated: CASSFMWESSYEQYF.

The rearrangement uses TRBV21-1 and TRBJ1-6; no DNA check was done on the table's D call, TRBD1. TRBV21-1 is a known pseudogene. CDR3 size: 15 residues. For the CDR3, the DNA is TGTGCCAGCAGCAGAGGCAGGGGCTATAATTCACCCCTCCACTTT. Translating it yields CASSRGRGYNSPLHF.

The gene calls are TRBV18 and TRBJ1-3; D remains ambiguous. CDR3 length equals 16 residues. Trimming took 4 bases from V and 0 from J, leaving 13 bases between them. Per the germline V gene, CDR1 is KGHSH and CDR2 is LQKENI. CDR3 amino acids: CASSQGVPGSGNTIYF. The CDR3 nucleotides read TGTGCCAGCTCACAGGGAGTTCCCGGCTCTGGAAACACCATATATTTT.

The CDR3 nucleotides read TGTGCCACCAGTGATCCCGTAGTTGAAGGCGGGGACCCTCAAGAGACCCAGTACTTC. It translates to CATSDPVVEGGDPQETQYF. V and J are TRBV24-1 and TRBJ2-5; D is perhaps TRBD2 (6 bases). This CDR3 has 19 residues. Germline values: CDR1 KGHDR, CDR2 SFDVKD. Between the trimmed V and J ends, which lost 3 bases and 2 bases, there was a span of 24 bases.

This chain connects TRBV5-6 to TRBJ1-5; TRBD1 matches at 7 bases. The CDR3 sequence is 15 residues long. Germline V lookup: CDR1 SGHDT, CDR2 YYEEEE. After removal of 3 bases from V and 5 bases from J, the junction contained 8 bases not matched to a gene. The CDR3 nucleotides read TGTGCCAGCAGCTCGATCCACAGGGGCCATCAGCCCCAGCATTTT. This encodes CASSSIHRGHQPQHF.

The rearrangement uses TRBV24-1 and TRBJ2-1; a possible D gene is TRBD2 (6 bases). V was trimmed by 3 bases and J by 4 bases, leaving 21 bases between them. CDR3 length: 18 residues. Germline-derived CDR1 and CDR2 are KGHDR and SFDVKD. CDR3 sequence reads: CATSDENNPGLRYNEQFF. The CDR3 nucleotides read TGTGCCACCAGTGATGAAAACAATCCGGGACTGAGATACAATGAGCAGTTCTTC.

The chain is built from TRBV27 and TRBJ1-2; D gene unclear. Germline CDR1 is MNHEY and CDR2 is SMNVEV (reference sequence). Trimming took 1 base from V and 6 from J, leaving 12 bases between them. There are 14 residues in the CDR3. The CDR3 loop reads CASSLYVTHDGYTF. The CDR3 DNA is TGTGCCAGCAGTTTATACGTCACTCACGATGGCTACACCTTC.

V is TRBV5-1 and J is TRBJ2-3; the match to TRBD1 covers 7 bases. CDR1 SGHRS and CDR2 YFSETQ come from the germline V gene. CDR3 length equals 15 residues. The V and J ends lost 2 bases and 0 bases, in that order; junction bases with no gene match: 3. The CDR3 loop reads CASSLGTASTDTQYF. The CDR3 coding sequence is TGCGCCAGCAGCTTAGGGACAGCTAGCACAGATACGCAGTATTTT.

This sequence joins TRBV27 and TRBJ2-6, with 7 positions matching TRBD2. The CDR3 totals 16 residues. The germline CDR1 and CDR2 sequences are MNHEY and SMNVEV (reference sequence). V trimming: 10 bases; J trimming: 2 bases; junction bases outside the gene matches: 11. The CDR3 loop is CATHAGGSAGANVLTF. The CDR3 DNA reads TGTGCCACCCACGCCGGGGGGTCGGCTGGGGCCAACGTCCTGACTTTC.